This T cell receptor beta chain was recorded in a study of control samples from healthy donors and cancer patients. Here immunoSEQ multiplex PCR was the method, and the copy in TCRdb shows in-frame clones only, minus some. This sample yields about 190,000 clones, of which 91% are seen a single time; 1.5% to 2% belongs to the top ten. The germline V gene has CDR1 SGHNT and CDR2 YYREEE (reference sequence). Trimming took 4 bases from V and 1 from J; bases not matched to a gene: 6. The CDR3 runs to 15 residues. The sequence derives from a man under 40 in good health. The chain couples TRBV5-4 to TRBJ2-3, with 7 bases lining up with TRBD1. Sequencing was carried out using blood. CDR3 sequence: CASSPQGLGTDTQYF. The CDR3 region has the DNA TGTGCCAGCAGCCCACAGGGGCTCGGCACAGATACGCAGTATTTT.